The T cell receptor beta chain described here comes from a study of CD8 T cells in ankylosing spondylitis. General study results and limits: There was a TCR beta motif, made of several highly homologous variants, that appeared characteristic of ankylosing spondylitis blood. Some motif variants were previously reported in reactive arthritis synovial fluid and blood. The authors reported significant enrichment of disease-linked clones in matched ankylosing spondylitis synovial fluid.

Remarks on this clonotype: Its antigen is unknown.

Making use of molecular barcodes, quantitative 5'-RACE generated TCR beta libraries. TCRdb passed the 5' RACE reads through MiXCR, listing each CDR3 protein once. The sample includes around 300,000 distinct CDR3 sequences, about 15% of them seen just once. Trimming cost V 3 bases and J 6 bases; bases outside gene matches: 10. CDR1 KGHSH and CDR2 LQKENI come from the germline V gene. The CDR3 spans 16 residues. Sequencing was done on a sample of blood, either unsorted or a sorted T cell fraction (not recorded which). The chain combines TRBV18 with TRBJ2-7, with TRBD2 matching over 11 bases. The TCR sequence derives from a male donor with ankylosing spondylitis or in good health (not recorded which). The CDR3 protein is CASSPVLAGGTGEQYF. In DNA, the CDR3 is TGTGCCAGCTCACCGGTTCTAGCGGGAGGAACTGGCGAGCAGTACTTC.